The clone carrying this TCR beta chain was observed a single time. Participant ages covered roughly 18 to 89 years across around 25 US areas. This record belongs to a study of blood T cell repertoires in COVID-19. As for the study in general: The samples span acute and convalescent COVID-19 from the United States, Italy and Spain. The cDNA or gDNA used as material had been derived from T cells, B-cell-depleted T cells, or PBMCs.

In the source study's methods: Nucleated cell counts were estimated from reference gene primer amplification. Here immunoSEQ multiplex PCR was the method, and the copy in TCRdb shows in-frame clones only, minus some. For V, J and clone size, that table is used; D and trimming come from the DNA. The sample gives fewer than 200,000 clones, less than 90% of which show up once; 3.2% is in the top ten. The germline CDR1 and CDR2 sequences are MNHEY and SMNVEV (reference sequence). The V gene lost 0 bases and the J gene lost 7 bases, with 9 bases spanning the gap. The CDR3 extends over 14 amino acids. The sequencing sample was made of PBMCs or T cells enriched from blood (not recorded which). The TCR comes from a woman aged 25 to 45 who had been exposed to COVID-19. The V gene is TRBV27, the J gene TRBJ1-4, with unresolved D. CDR3 nucleotides: TGTGCCAGCAGTTTATCGGGCCCCGGTGAAAAACTGTTTTTT. Translating gives CASSLSGPGEKLFF. The whole variable domain, filled in from reference TRBV27 and TRBJ1-4, reads EAQVTQNPRYLITVTGKKLTVTCSQNMNHEYMSWYRQDPGLGLRQIYYSMNVEVTDKGDVPEGYKVSRKEKRNFPLILESPSPNQTSLYFCASSLSGPGEKLFFGSGTQLSVL.